This T cell receptor (beta chain) originates from a study of cytomegalovirus exposure and HLA in healthy donors. The CDR3 is 15 amino acids. Some clones are missing from TCRdb's copy, which holds only in-frame ones; the method was immunoSEQ multiplex PCR. The data show approximately 150,000 clones, with around 90% seen just once and around 3.2% held by the top ten. The sequence came from a woman in her late teens or twenties in good health and CMV-seropositive. Sequencing used PBMCs. The chain links TRBV21-1 to TRBJ1-2; the table's D call, TRBD1, has no DNA check behind it. TRBV21-1 counts as a pseudogene. The chain's CDR3 is CASSKNTTGRYGYTF. CDR3 DNA sequence: TGTGCCAGCAGCAAAAACACCACAGGGCGATATGGCTACACCTTC.